A single sample gave rise to the 24 T cell receptor beta chains below, sequenced in a study of blood T cell repertoires in COVID-19. Profiled with immunoSEQ multiplex PCR; TCRdb holds only in-frame clones, not every one. The top ten clones hold under 2% of a sample with hundreds of thousands of clones, just under 85% of them seen once. The sequenced material came from peripheral blood. Receptor source: a woman of 80 years or more with acute or convalescent COVID-19.

This rearrangement joins TRBV7-2 to TRBJ1-5; D perhaps matches TRBD1 (5 bases). The CDR3 is 14 amino acids. Germline V gene sequence: CDR1 SGHTA, CDR2 FQGNSA. V shed 3 bases and J shed 1 base, with 7 bases lying between them. The CDR3 region has the DNA TGTGCCAGCAGCTTCTGGGGCAGCAATCAGCCCCAGCATTTT. It yields the protein CASSFWGSNQPQHF.

This clone was counted a few times. The rearrangement uses TRBV28 and TRBJ2-3, with D unresolved. This CDR3 has 11 amino acids. V was cut by 7 bases and J by 6 bases, with 8 bases left in between. Germline V gene lookup returns CDR1 MDHEN and CDR2 SYDVKM. DNA of the CDR3: TGTGCCAGCACCCTGGAGGATACGCAGTATTTT. It specifies CASTLEDTQYF.

The CDR3 DNA reads as TGTGCCAGCAGTCGGGGAATCTCTGGGGCCAACGTCCTGACTTTC. The encoded protein is CASSRGISGANVLTF. The chain couples TRBV5-8 to TRBJ2-6; D is perhaps TRBD2 (5 bases). The V gene lost 5 bases and the J gene lost 0 bases, with 9 bases spanning the gap. The CDR3 spans 15 residues. Germline V gene lookup returns CDR1 SGHTS and CDR2 YDEGEE.

In DNA, the CDR3 is TGCAGTGCTAGTTCGTGGGCCACTCCTGGCTACACCTTC. Residues: CSASSWATPGYTF. The rearrangement links TRBV20-1 to TRBJ1-2; D uncertain. Looked up from germline, CDR1 is DFQATT and CDR2 is SNEGSKA (reference sequence). The CDR3 covers 13 residues. V lost 3 bases and J lost 7, with 15 bases in between.

This clone was picked up a small number of times. J is TRBJ1-2 and V is TRBV30; 9 bases are shared with TRBD1. The CDR3 loop spans 15 amino acids. With 3 bases clipped from V and 4 bases from J, the junction kept 9 bases outside the gene matches. CDR1 GTSNPN and CDR2 SVGIG come from the germline V gene (reference sequence). The chain's CDR3 is CAWRARTGDGYGYTF. The CDR3 DNA reads as TGTGCCTGGAGGGCCCGGACAGGGGATGGCTATGGCTACACCTTC.

This chain uses TRBV5-1 with TRBJ1-1; TRBD1 is a possible D gene (6 bases). V lost 4 bases and J lost 3, with 16 bases in between. CDR1 and CDR2 (germline): SGHRS, YFSETQ. This CDR3 contains 15 residues. CDR3 sequence: CASSPTQGGYTEAFF. In DNA form, the CDR3 reads TGCGCCAGCAGCCCGACACAGGGAGGGTACACTGAAGCTTTCTTT. Filled out from reference TRBV5-1 and TRBJ1-1, the complete variable domain reads KAGVTQTPRYLIKTRGQQVTLSCSPISGHRSVSWYQQTPGQGLQFLFEYFSETQRNKGNFPGRFSGRQFSNSRSEMNVSTLELGDSALYLCASSPTQGGYTEAFFGQGTRLTVV.

The V call is TRBV14, the J call TRBJ2-4; possibly TRBD1 for D (5 bases). Per germline, CDR1 SGHDN and CDR2 FVKESK. V was trimmed by 2 bases and J by 7 bases, leaving 9 bases between them. The CDR3 consists of 13 residues. The CDR3 region is CASSQRPGNIQYF. CDR3 coding DNA: TGTGCCAGCAGCCAAAGGCCAGGGAACATTCAGTACTTC.

V gene TRBV2 combines with J gene TRBJ2-3, with 9 bases aligning to TRBD2. This CDR3 spans 15 amino acids. V lost 4 bases, J lost 6 bases, and 8 bases stayed unmatched. Looked up from germline, CDR1 is SNHLY and CDR2 is FYNNEI. The CDR3 coding sequence is TGTGCCAGCAGTGTCGCGGGAGGGCCTTCTGATACGCAGTATTTT. Translating it yields CASSVAGGPSDTQYF.

This chain links TRBV5-1 with TRBJ2-1, with TRBD2 matching 11 bases. This CDR3 comprises 16 residues. Germline V gene lookup returns CDR1 SGHRS and CDR2 YFSETQ. V shed 0 bases and J 6 bases; nucleotides not matched to a gene: 5. The CDR3 loop reads CASSLGTSGRTNEQFF. CDR3 bases: TGCGCCAGCAGCTTGGGAACTAGCGGGAGAACCAATGAGCAGTTCTTC. Full variable domain (remainder filled in from reference TRBV5-1 and TRBJ2-1): KAGVTQTPRYLIKTRGQQVTLSCSPISGHRSVSWYQQTPGQGLQFLFEYFSETQRNKGNFPGRFSGRQFSNSRSEMNVSTLELGDSALYLCASSLGTSGRTNEQFFGPGTRLTVL.

The rearrangement links TRBV5-1 to TRBJ2-7, with TRBD1 matching over 8 bases. CDR1 is SGHRS, CDR2 YFSETQ, per germline. This CDR3 has 15 amino acids. The ends lost 0 bases at V and 6 bases at J; junction bases unmatched: 8. CDR3 residues: CASSLGTGSALEQYF. The CDR3, as DNA: TGCGCCAGCAGCTTGGGGACAGGGTCGGCTCTCGAGCAGTACTTC.

The CDR3 protein is CASSYSGEGLSDEQFF. CDR3 DNA sequence: TGTGCCAGCAGTTACTCGGGGGAGGGCCTTTCGGATGAGCAGTTCTTC. The gene calls are TRBV6-5 and TRBJ2-1, with 7 bases that match TRBD2. The CDR3 extends over 16 amino acids. The germline V gene has CDR1 MNHEY and CDR2 SVGAGI. The V and J ends lost 0 bases and 8 bases, in that order; junction bases with no gene match: 10.

The CDR3 spells CASSSGGALADTQYF. The CDR3 coding sequence is TGTGCCAGCAGTTCCGGGGGGGCCCTCGCAGATACGCAGTATTTT. The chain joins TRBV6-2 or TRBV6-3 to TRBJ2-3; 8 bases line up with TRBD2. V was pared by 4 bases and J by 4 bases, with 7 bases of the junction left unmatched. Germline V gene data show CDR1 as MNHEY and CDR2 as SVGEGT. CDR3 size: 15 residues.

The chain recombines TRBV4-1 with TRBJ1-1, with D possibly matching TRBD1 (6 bases). CDR1 and CDR2 from the germline V gene are MGHRA and YSYEKL. The CDR3 loop spans 14 amino acids. Deletions cut 3 bases from V and 1 base from J, with 9 bases between. The CDR3 here is CASSHDRTNTEAFF. The DNA of the CDR3 is TGCGCCAGCAGCCACGACAGGACGAACACTGAAGCTTTCTTT.

The rearrangement links TRBV23-1 to TRBJ2-3; TRBD2 agrees at 14 bases. TRBV23-1 is an ORF; its function is uncertain. This CDR3 is built from 16 residues. V lost 6 bases to trimming and J lost 7 bases; unmatched junction nucleotides: 9. The CDR3 here is CASSAWTSGGTNTQYF. Here the CDR3 DNA reads TGCGCCAGCAGCGCTTGGACTAGCGGGGGGACCAATACGCAGTATTTT.

This chain links TRBV29-1 with TRBJ1-1; D may be TRBD1 (6 bases). Germline V gene sequence: CDR1 SQVTM, CDR2 ANQGSEA. The CDR3 spans 14 residues. With 7 bases removed from V and 0 bases from J, the gap between germline ends came to 15 bases. CDR3 nucleotide sequence: TGCAGCGCCAAGAGGACAGCTATGAACACTGAAGCTTTCTTT. Protein product: CSAKRTAMNTEAFF.

The gene calls are TRBV27 and TRBJ1-5; 7 nucleotides align to TRBD1. The ends lost 3 bases at V and 7 bases at J; junction bases unmatched: 6. Per germline, CDR1 MNHEY and CDR2 SMNVEV (reference sequence). The CDR3 extends over 14 amino acids. This CDR3 is CASSFYRGGQPQHF. CDR3 DNA sequence: TGTGCCAGCAGTTTTTACAGGGGAGGACAGCCCCAGCATTTT.

The chain has TRBV15 and TRBJ1-5; D might be TRBD1 (5 bases). V gave up 0 bases and J gave up 3 bases, with 9 bases separating them. The CDR3 totals 15 residues. The germline CDR1 and CDR2 sequences are LNHNV and YYDKDF (reference sequence). CDR3 protein: CATSRDQGVNQPQHF. In DNA, the CDR3 is TGTGCCACCAGCAGAGATCAAGGGGTCAATCAGCCCCAGCATTTT.

This clone was counted a single time. The V and J genes are TRBV29-1 and TRBJ1-1; D gene ambiguous. The V gene lost 1 base and the J gene lost 1 base, with 7 bases spanning the gap. Germline V gives CDR1 SQVTM, CDR2 ANQGSEA. The CDR3 covers 13 residues. The CDR3 DNA is TGCAGCGTTGAAGGTTACAGGAACACTGAAGCTTTCTTT. Translated, it gives CSVEGYRNTEAFF.

The CDR3 DNA follows: TGTGCCAGCAGCCAAAGGGGACAGAAAAACATTCAGTACTTC. Amino acid sequence: CASSQRGQKNIQYF. V is TRBV3-1 (or the pseudogene TRBV3-2) and J is TRBJ2-4; 7 nucleotides agree with TRBD1. CDR3 length equals 14 residues. J was trimmed by 4 bases and V by 2 bases; bases with no gene match: 2. The germline CDR1 and CDR2 sequences are LGHDT and YNNKEL (reference sequence).

The V and J genes are TRBV5-1 and TRBJ1-2; 7 bases map to TRBD1. V lost 2 bases and J lost 4; bases outside the gene matches: 8. CDR1 is SGHRS and CDR2 is YFSETQ in the germline V gene. CDR3 size: 15 residues. This chain's CDR3 is CASSFGDSPRYGYTF. CDR3 coding DNA: TGCGCCAGCAGCTTTGGGGACAGCCCGCGCTATGGCTACACCTTC. Supplemented by reference TRBV5-1 and TRBJ1-2, the full variable domain reads KAGVTQTPRYLIKTRGQQVTLSCSPISGHRSVSWYQQTPGQGLQFLFEYFSETQRNKGNFPGRFSGRQFSNSRSEMNVSTLELGDSALYLCASSFGDSPRYGYTFGSGTRLTVV.

Concerning this clone itself: Mismatch with germline at one junction end may stem from a read error. The rearrangement links TRBV5-1 to TRBJ2-5; 11 bases align to TRBD2. Germline CDR1 SGHRS, CDR2 YFSETQ. CDR3 length: 11 amino acids. The CDR3 nucleotides read TGCGCCAGCAGCTCCACTAGCGGGAGTAACTTC. Protein product: CASSSTSGSNF.

J is TRBJ1-1 and V is TRBV4-2; TRBD1 is a possible D gene (6 bases). CDR3 length: 15 amino acids. Trimming shortened V by 4 bases and J by 1 base, and 13 bases separated the two germline ends. Germline-derived CDR1 and CDR2 are LGHNA and YNFKEQ. The CDR3 DNA reads TGTGCCAGCAGCCGACCAGGGACACAGAACACTGAAGCTTTCTTT. Translated: CASSRPGTQNTEAFF.

The gene calls are TRBV25-1 and TRBJ2-1; 7 nucleotides match TRBD2. Germline V CDR1 and CDR2: MGHDK, SYGVNS. With 6 bases clipped from V and 4 bases from J, the junction kept 9 bases outside the gene matches. This CDR3 spans 15 amino acids. CDR3 nucleotide sequence: TGTGCCAGCAGGGGCCCGGGAGGCCCGTACAATGAGCAGTTCTTC. Its protein product is CASRGPGGPYNEQFF. Together with reference TRBV25-1 and TRBJ2-1, the CDR3 gives the full variable domain: EADIYQTPRYLVIGTGKKITLECSQTMGHDKMYWYQQDPGMELHLIHYSYGVNSTEKGDLSSESTVSRIRTEHFPLTLESARPSHTSQYLCASRGPGGPYNEQFFGPGTRLTVL.

This chain links TRBV5-4 with TRBJ1-2; D call uncertain. Between the trimmed V and J ends, which lost 1 base and 2 bases, there was a span of 12 bases. The CDR3 extends over 15 amino acids. Germline V lookup: CDR1 SGHNT, CDR2 YYREEE (reference sequence). CDR3 nucleotides: TGTGCCAGCAGCTTGAAGGACTCACTAAACTATGGCTACACCTTC. Amino acid sequence: CASSLKDSLNYGYTF.